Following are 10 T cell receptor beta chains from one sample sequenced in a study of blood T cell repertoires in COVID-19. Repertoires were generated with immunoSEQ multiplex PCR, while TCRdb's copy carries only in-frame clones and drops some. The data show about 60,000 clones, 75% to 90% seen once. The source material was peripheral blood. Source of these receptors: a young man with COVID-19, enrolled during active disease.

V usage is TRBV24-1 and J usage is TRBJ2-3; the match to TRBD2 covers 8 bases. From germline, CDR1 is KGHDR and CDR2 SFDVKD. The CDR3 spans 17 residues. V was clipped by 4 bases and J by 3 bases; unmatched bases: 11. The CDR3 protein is CATSDRTSSQGTDTQYF. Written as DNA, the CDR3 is TGTGCCACCAGTGACAGGACTAGCTCCCAAGGGACAGATACGCAGTATTTT.

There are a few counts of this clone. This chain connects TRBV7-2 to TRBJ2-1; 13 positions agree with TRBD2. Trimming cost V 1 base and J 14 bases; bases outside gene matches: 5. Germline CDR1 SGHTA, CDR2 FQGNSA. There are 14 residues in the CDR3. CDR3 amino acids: CASSLERLAGGEFF. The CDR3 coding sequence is TGTGCCAGCAGCTTAGAGAGACTAGCGGGAGGAGAGTTCTTC.

The chain's CDR3 is CASSKRQAYQETQYF. As DNA, the CDR3 is TGTGCCAGCAGCAAACGACAGGCGTACCAAGAGACCCAGTACTTC. V gene TRBV7-9 combines with J gene TRBJ2-5; D might be TRBD1 (6 bases). This CDR3 comprises 15 residues. V was cut by 5 bases and J by 0 bases, with 13 bases left in between. The germline V gene has CDR1 SEHNR and CDR2 FQNEAQ (reference sequence).

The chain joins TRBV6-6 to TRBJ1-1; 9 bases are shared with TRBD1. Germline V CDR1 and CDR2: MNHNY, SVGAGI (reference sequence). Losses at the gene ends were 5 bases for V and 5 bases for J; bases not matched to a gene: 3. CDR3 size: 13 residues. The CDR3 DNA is TGTGCCAGCAGTCGACAGGGGGGAACTGAAGCTTTCTTT. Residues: CASSRQGGTEAFF.

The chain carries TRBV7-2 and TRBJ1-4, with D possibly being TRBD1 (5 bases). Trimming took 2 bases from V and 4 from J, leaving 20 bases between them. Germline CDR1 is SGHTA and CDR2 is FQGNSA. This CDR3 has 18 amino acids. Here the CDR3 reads CASSLRGFGGTSNEKLFF. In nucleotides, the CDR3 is TGTGCCAGCAGCTTAAGGGGATTTGGAGGGACGAGTAATGAAAAACTGTTTTTT.

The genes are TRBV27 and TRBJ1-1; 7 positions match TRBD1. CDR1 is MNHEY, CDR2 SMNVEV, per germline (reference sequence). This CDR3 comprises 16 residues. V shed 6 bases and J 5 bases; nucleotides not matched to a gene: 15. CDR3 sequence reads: CASSLKTGIFFTEAFF. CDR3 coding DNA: TGTGCCAGCAGCCTCAAGACAGGGATATTTTTTACTGAAGCTTTCTTT.

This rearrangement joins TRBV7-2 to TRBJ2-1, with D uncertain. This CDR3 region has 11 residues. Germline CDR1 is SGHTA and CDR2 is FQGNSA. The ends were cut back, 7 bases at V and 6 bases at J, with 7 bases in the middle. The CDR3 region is CASTPGNEQFF. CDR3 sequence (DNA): TGTGCCAGCACGCCCGGCAATGAGCAGTTCTTC.

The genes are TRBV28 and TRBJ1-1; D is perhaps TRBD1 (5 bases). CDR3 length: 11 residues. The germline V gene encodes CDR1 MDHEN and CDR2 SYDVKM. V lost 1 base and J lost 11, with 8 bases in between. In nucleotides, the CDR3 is TGTGCCAGCAGTTTATACGGGGGGGCTTTCTTT. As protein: CASSLYGGAFF.

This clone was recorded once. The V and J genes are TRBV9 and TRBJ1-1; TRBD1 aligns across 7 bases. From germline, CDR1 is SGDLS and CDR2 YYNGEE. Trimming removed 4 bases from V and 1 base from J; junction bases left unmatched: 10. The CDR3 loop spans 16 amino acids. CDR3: CASSNRQGSGNTEAFF. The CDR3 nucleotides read TGTGCCAGCAGCAATCGACAGGGATCGGGGAACACTGAAGCTTTCTTT. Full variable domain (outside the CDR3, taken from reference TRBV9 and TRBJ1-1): DSGVTQTPKHLITATGQRVTLRCSPRSGDLSVYWYQQSLDQGLQFLIQYYNGEERAKGNILERFSAQQFPDLHSELNLSSLELGDSALYFCASSNRQGSGNTEAFFGQGTRLTVV.

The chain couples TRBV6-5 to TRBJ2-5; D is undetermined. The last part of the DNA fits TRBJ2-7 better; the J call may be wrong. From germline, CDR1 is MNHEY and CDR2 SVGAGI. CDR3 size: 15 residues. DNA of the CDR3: TGTGCCAGTACTACCCGCTCCCAAGGTCATAGCGAGCAGTACTTC. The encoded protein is CASTTRSQGHSEQYF.